This TCR beta chain was sequenced during a study of blood T cell repertoires in COVID-19. Generated by immunoSEQ multiplex PCR, the TCRdb table keeps only in-frame clones and is missing some. The sample consists of 250,000 or so clones, around four fifths of them appearing once. Germline V gives CDR1 SGHNT, CDR2 YYREEE (reference sequence). This CDR3 region has 16 residues. Germline trimming cut 0 bases from V and 2 bases from J; bases unmatched to any gene: 3. The rearrangement links TRBV5-4 to TRBJ2-1; 9 positions agree with TRBD1. The sequence was collected from a woman older than 75 with acute or convalescent COVID-19. The sequenced sample was peripheral blood. The CDR3 sequence is CASSLGGTGTYNEQFF. DNA for the CDR3: TGTGCCAGCAGCTTGGGCGGGACAGGGACCTACAATGAGCAGTTCTTC.